Listed below are T cell receptor beta chains from one sample, sequenced in a study of T cells in Graves' hyperthyroidism and ophthalmopathy. TCRdb fed the multiplex PCR reads into MiXCR, producing one record per CDR3 protein. Of roughly 660,000 distinct CDR3 sequences listed, roughly 17% are singletons. Sequencing was done on a sample of blood. These receptors all come from a man in his fifties or sixties with Graves' hyperthyroidism. The CDR3 runs from the conserved cysteine through the conserved F or W. Clone sizes are given selectively: once, few, many, or a class where the clone is expanded.

size: few; V: TRBV19; J: TRBJ1-2; CDR3: CASSIEGQGIHTF
size: few; V: TRBV20-1; J: TRBJ1-1; CDR3: CSARLRGENTEAFF
size: NA; V: TRBV28; J: TRBJ1-5; CDR3: CASRPGVGSNQPQHF
size: many; V: TRBV11-2; J: TRBJ1-4; CDR3: CASSRGSTNEKLFF
size: few; V: TRBV28; J: TRBJ1-1; CDR3: CASSTSGTGVMNTEAFF
size: NA; V: TRBV7-8; J: TRBJ1-2; CDR3: CASSLFLKDRSSNYGYTF
size: NA; V: TRBV15; J: TRBJ2-7; CDR3: CATSREHVISGSGEQYF
size: few; V: TRBV27; J: TRBJ2-1; CDR3: CASSLFSSGSSYNEQFF
size: few; V: TRBV28; J: TRBJ1-5; CDR3: CATSGDGNQPQHF
size: NA; V: TRBV5-6; J: TRBJ1-5; CDR3: CASSQGTGGNQPQHF
size: NA; V: TRBV6-2/TRBV6-3; J: TRBJ2-4; CDR3: CASRGLDGKNIQYF
size: many; V: TRBV12-3/TRBV12-4; J: TRBJ2-6; CDR3: CASSKRGTGANVLTF